This T cell receptor (beta chain) comes out of a study of blood T cell repertoires in COVID-19. Across the study: The samples span acute and convalescent COVID-19 from the United States, Italy and Spain. From T cells, B-cell-depleted T cells, or PBMCs came the material, which was cDNA or gDNA.

The sample holds one count of this clone. Other DNA sequences in this specimen translate into the identical CDR3. Per the authors' pipeline: Reference gene primer amplification in the assay estimated nucleated cell counts. Only in-frame clones appear in the TCRdb table, and some are missing; sequencing was by immunoSEQ multiplex PCR. V, J and clone size are taken as reported in that table, and D and trimming were inferred from the DNA itself. This sample yields about 78,000 clones, of which about 92% are seen a single time; about 1% belongs to the top ten. Per the germline V gene, CDR1 is SGHRS and CDR2 is YFSETQ. The CDR3 covers 15 residues. The V and J ends lost 3 bases and 1 base, in that order; junction bases with no gene match: 1.

Material: peripheral blood. This sequence joins TRBV5-1 and TRBJ2-1, with 10 bases identical to TRBD1. The TCR originated in a woman aged 45-65 years in a cohort sampled during active COVID-19. The CDR3 DNA sequence: TGCGCCAGCAGCTCGGGACAGGGGTCCTACAATGAGCAGTTCTTC. Its translation is CASSSGQGSYNEQFF.